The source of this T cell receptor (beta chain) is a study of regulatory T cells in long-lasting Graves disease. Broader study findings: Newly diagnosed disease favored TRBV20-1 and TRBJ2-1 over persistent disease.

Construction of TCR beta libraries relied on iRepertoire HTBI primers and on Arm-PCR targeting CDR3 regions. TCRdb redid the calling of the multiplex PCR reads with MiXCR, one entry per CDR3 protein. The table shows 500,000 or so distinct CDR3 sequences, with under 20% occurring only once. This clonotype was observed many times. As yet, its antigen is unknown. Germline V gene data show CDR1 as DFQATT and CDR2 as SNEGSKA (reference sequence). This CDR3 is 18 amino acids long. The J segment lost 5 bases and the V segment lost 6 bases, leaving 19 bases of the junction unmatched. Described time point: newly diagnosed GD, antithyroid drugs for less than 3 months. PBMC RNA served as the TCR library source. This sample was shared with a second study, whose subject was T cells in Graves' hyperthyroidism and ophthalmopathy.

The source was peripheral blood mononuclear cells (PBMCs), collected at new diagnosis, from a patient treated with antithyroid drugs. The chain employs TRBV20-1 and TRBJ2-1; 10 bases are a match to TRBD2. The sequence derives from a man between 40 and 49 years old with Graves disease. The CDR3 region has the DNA TGCAGTGCAGAAAGCGGGAGGGCCCGACGGATTTCGAACAATGAGCAGTTCTTC. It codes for CSAESGRARRISNNEQFF.